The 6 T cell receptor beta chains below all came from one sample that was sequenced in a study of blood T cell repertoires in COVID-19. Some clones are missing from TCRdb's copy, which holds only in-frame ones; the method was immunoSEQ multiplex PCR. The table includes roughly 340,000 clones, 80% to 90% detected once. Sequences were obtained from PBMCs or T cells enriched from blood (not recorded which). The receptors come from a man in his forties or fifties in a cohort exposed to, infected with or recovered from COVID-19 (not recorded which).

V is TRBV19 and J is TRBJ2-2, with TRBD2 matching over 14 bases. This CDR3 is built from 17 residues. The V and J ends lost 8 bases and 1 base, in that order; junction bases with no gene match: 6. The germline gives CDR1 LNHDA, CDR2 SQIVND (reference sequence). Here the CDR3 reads CASFRGTSGRNTGELFF. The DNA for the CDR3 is TGTGCCAGTTTCCGGGGGACTAGCGGGAGGAACACCGGGGAGCTGTTTTTT.

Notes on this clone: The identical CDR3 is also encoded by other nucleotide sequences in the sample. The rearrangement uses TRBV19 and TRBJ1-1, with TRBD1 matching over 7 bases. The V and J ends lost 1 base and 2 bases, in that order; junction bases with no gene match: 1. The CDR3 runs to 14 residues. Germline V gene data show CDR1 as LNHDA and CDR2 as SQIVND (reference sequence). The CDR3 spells CASSIGQGNTEAFF. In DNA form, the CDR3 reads TGTGCCAGTAGTATAGGACAGGGAAACACTGAAGCTTTCTTT.

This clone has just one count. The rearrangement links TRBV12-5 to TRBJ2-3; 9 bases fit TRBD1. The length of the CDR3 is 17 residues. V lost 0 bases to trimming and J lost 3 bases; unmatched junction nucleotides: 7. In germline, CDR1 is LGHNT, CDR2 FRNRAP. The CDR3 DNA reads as TGTGCTAGTGGTTTGGTACGTCAGGGGACAGGGACAGATACGCAGTATTTT. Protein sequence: CASGLVRQGTGTDTQYF.

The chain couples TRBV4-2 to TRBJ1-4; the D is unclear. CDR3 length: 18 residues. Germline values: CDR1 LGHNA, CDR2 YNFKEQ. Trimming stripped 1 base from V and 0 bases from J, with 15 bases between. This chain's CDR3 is CASSQGQALLATNEKLFF. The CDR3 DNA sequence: TGTGCCAGCAGCCAAGGGCAGGCGCTACTTGCAACTAATGAAAAACTGTTTTTT.

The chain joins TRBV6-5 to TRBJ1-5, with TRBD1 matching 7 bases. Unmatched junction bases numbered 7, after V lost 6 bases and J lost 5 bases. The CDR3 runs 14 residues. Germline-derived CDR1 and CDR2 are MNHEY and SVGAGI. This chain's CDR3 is CASSPPGQHQPQHF. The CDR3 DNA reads TGTGCCAGCAGCCCCCCGGGACAGCATCAGCCCCAGCATTTT.

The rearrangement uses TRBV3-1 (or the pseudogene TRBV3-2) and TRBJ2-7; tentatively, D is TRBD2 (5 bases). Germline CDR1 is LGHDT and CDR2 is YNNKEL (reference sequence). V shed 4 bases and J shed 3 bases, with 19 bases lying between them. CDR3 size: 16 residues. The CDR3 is CASSPVLGQAGYEQYF. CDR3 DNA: TGTGCCAGCAGCCCCGTCTTAGGGCAGGCGGGCTACGAGCAGTACTTC.